Listed here are 5 T cell receptor beta chains from one sample, sequenced in a study of radiation and T cells in renal cell carcinoma. Time point indicated: baseline pretreatment blood. The treatment: 15 Gy SBRT to primary tumor, nephrectomy 4 weeks later. Produced via immunoSEQ multiplex PCR; TCRdb's table is partial and in-frame only. The sample holds about 150,000 clones, about 87% seen once. The sequences come from blood, collected from a patient whose treatment included radiotherapy and nephrectomy. Receptor source: a woman between 65 and 79 years old with renal cell carcinoma.

This chain links TRBV7-9 with TRBJ1-1; the match to TRBD1 covers 9 bases. The trim removed 5 bases at V and 3 bases at J, leaving 4 bases unmatched. The CDR3 runs to 14 residues. The germline gives CDR1 SEHNR, CDR2 FQNEAQ (reference sequence). The CDR3 sequence: CASSRDRAHTEAFF. The DNA for the CDR3 is TGTGCCAGCAGCAGGGACAGGGCCCACACTGAAGCTTTCTTT.

The V call is TRBV4-1, the J call TRBJ2-4; a weak D match, TRBD2 (6 bases). CDR3 size: 16 residues. Trimming cost V 1 base and J 2 bases, with 12 bases left between them. Germline loops: CDR1 MGHRA, CDR2 YSYEKL. CDR3: CASSQGDAGTKNIQYF. DNA for the CDR3: TGCGCCAGCAGCCAAGGGGACGCGGGAACCAAAAACATTCAGTACTTC.

The genes are TRBV4-3 and TRBJ2-7; 8 nucleotides line up with TRBD1. The junction had 6 bases not matched to a gene; V was cut back by 0 bases and J by 5 bases. The CDR3 is 15 residues long. Germline V CDR1 and CDR2: LGHNA, YSLEER. As DNA, the CDR3 is TGCGCCAGCAGCCAAGATCGGCCAGGGGGCAACGAGCAGTACTTC. Amino acids: CASSQDRPGGNEQYF.

This chain connects TRBV28 to TRBJ1-5, with 10 bases aligning to TRBD1. The germline V gene encodes CDR1 MDHEN and CDR2 SYDVKM. V was pared by 6 bases and J by 6 bases, with 14 bases of the junction left unmatched. The CDR3 runs to 17 residues. The CDR3 sequence: CASSTRGQGVISQPQHF. In DNA, the CDR3 is TGTGCCAGCAGCACAAGAGGACAGGGGGTAATTAGTCAGCCCCAGCATTTT.

The chain has TRBV19 and TRBJ2-5; no clear D gene. V lost 6 bases, J lost 2 bases, and 4 bases lay in between. The germline gives CDR1 LNHDA, CDR2 SQIVND (reference sequence). CDR3 length equals 11 residues. The CDR3 is CASSQQETQYF. The CDR3, as DNA: TGTGCCAGTAGCCAGCAAGAGACCCAGTACTTC.